The clone carrying this T cell receptor (beta chain) occurred a few times. This entry comes from a study of T cells in Graves' hyperthyroidism and ophthalmopathy. Amplified TCR beta CDR3 regions came from RNA transcripts. The HTBI primer set drove a first-round RT-PCR of the TCR CDR3. MiXCR, applied by TCRdb to the multiplex PCR reads, yields one record per CDR3 protein. The table lists 37,000 or so distinct CDR3 sequences, 40% to 65% of them singletons, with roughly a sixth in the top ten. The CDR3 extends over 16 amino acids. CDR1 and CDR2 (germline): SGHTA, FQGNSA. V was pared by 2 bases and J by 5 bases, with 18 bases between. Under 3 months was the duration of disease in ophthalmopathy patients, who also had a Clinical Activity Score of at least 3 and a NOSPECS grade of at least 4. The study excluded patients with uncontrolled infection, other autoimmune disease, pregnancy or lactation.

Sequenced: blood. This TCR was recovered from a man aged 35 to 55 with Graves' ophthalmopathy. The genes are TRBV7-2 and TRBJ2-5; D is perhaps TRBD2 (5 bases). The CDR3: CASSLSLGFGGETQYF. The CDR3 DNA reads TGTGCCAGCAGCTTAAGTCTCGGCTTCGGCGGGGAGACCCAGTACTTC.